Below are 27 T cell receptor beta chains sequenced from a single sample in a study of CD8 T cells in ankylosing spondylitis. TCRdb processed the 5' RACE reads anew with MiXCR; each CDR3 protein has one entry. Of about 150,000 distinct CDR3 sequences detected, 30% to 40% appear once; the ten largest clones hold 6%. Sequences were obtained from synovial fluid, either unsorted or a sorted T cell fraction (not recorded which). The source is a male donor with ankylosing spondylitis.

In its sample, this clonotype was seen once. The J gene is TRBJ1-1, the V gene TRBV2; D possibly corresponds to TRBD1 (6 bases). Per the germline V gene, CDR1 is SNHLY and CDR2 is FYNNEI. The V end was cut by 6 bases, the J end by 7 bases, with 18 bases between. This CDR3 is built from 14 residues. CDR3 protein: CASSRQAQDLEAFF. The CDR3 bases are TGTGCCAGCAGCAGACAGGCCCAGGACCTTGAAGCTTTCTTT.

The chain is built from TRBV27 and TRBJ2-6, with 9 bases matching TRBD1. The CDR3 is made up of 18 amino acids. Trimming cost V 3 bases and J 4 bases; bases outside gene matches: 10. Germline V gene data show CDR1 as MNHEY and CDR2 as SMNVEV (reference sequence). The CDR3 region has the DNA TGTGCCAGCAGTTTTCTGGGGACAGGGATATCAGGGGCCAACGTCCTGACTTTC. Translated, it gives CASSFLGTGISGANVLTF.

This chain uses TRBV29-1 with TRBJ2-3, with 12 nucleotides matching TRBD2. Looked up from germline, CDR1 is SQVTM and CDR2 is ANQGSEA. CDR3 length equals 17 residues. V shed 3 bases and J 2 bases; nucleotides not matched to a gene: 9. The CDR3 sequence: CSVEGLAGGRPTDTQYF. In DNA form, the CDR3 reads TGCAGCGTTGAGGGCCTAGCGGGAGGGAGACCCACAGATACGCAGTATTTT.

This clonotype was observed a few times. The chain uses TRBV15 and TRBJ2-5; D is perhaps TRBD2 (6 bases). The ends were cut back, 0 bases at V and 3 bases at J, with 20 bases in the middle. CDR1 is LNHNV and CDR2 is YYDKDF in the germline V gene (reference sequence). This CDR3 is built from 18 residues. CDR3 in amino acids: CATSRDVASEGPKETQYF. The DNA of the CDR3 is TGTGCCACCAGCAGAGATGTAGCGTCGGAGGGACCCAAAGAGACCCAGTACTTC. The full variable domain, its missing parts supplied by reference TRBV15 and TRBJ2-5, is DAMVIQNPRYQVTQFGKPVTLSCSQTLNHNVMYWYQQKSSQAPKLLFHYYDKDFNNEADTPDNFQSRRPNTSFCFLDIRSPGLGDTAMYLCATSRDVASEGPKETQYFGPGTRLLVL.

This chain joins TRBV6-2 or TRBV6-3 and TRBJ2-1, with 7 bases fitting TRBD2. V trimming: 2 bases; J trimming: 8 bases; junction bases outside the gene matches: 12. CDR3 length equals 16 residues. Germline V lookup: CDR1 MNHEY, CDR2 SVGEGT. The CDR3 nucleotides read TGTGCCAGCAGTTACCAACGGACTAGGCAGGTGTATGAGCAGTTCTTC. It specifies CASSYQRTRQVYEQFF.

As regards this clonotype: A read error may produce the germline difference seen at one junction end. The J gene is TRBJ1-4, the V gene TRBV5-1; 7 bases map to TRBD1. CDR1 SGHRS and CDR2 YFSETQ come from the germline V gene. This CDR3 spans 15 amino acids. The CDR3 DNA follows: TGCGCCAGCAGCCAGGGACAGACAACTAAGGAAAAACTGTTTTTT. Amino acid sequence: CASSQGQTTKEKLFF.

This chain connects TRBV7-9 to TRBJ1-1; D is unclear. V was shortened by 4 bases and J by 1 base, with 13 bases between the two germline ends. Germline V lookup: CDR1 SEHNR, CDR2 FQNEAQ (reference sequence). CDR3 length: 15 residues. The CDR3 region has the DNA TGTGCCAGCAGCTCGAAACAGCTACGGAACACTGAAGCTTTCTTT. Translating gives CASSSKQLRNTEAFF.

The chain has TRBV9 and TRBJ2-2, with 8 bases that match TRBD2. V lost 0 bases and J lost 5; bases outside the gene matches: 6. The CDR3 sequence is 16 residues long. Germline V gene data show CDR1 as SGDLS and CDR2 as YYNGEE. Here the CDR3 reads CASSVDGTSRTGELFF. The CDR3 DNA follows: TGTGCCAGCAGCGTAGATGGGACTAGTAGGACCGGGGAGCTGTTTTTT.

This clonotype showed up just a few times. The J gene is TRBJ1-2, the V gene TRBV15; no firm D call. The V end was cut by 3 bases, the J end by 7 bases, with 12 bases between. The CDR3 length is 13 residues. Germline-derived CDR1 and CDR2 are LNHNV and YYDKDF (reference sequence). CDR3 in DNA: TGTGCCACCAGCAGGGGTGGAGAGGTTGGCTACACCTTC. This gives the protein CATSRGGEVGYTF.

This clonotype was recorded many times. The gene calls are TRBV25-1 and TRBJ2-6, with 10 bases that match TRBD1. The germline V gene encodes CDR1 MGHDK and CDR2 SYGVNS. The CDR3 is 20 residues long. The ends lost 2 bases at V and 4 bases at J; junction bases unmatched: 14. The CDR3 reads CASSESEGQGTLSGANVLTF. The CDR3 DNA reads as TGTGCCAGCAGTGAAAGTGAGGGACAGGGGACCCTCTCCGGGGCCAACGTCCTGACTTTC. Drawing the rest from reference TRBV25-1 and TRBJ2-6, the complete variable domain is EADIYQTPRYLVIGTGKKITLECSQTMGHDKMYWYQQDPGMELHLIHYSYGVNSTEKGDLSSESTVSRIRTEHFPLTLESARPSHTSQYLCASSESEGQGTLSGANVLTFGAGSRLTVL.

The chain links TRBV5-8 to TRBJ2-2; TRBD1 agrees at 7 bases. The ends lost 4 bases at V and 5 bases at J; junction bases unmatched: 11. This CDR3 comprises 16 residues. Germline V gives CDR1 SGHTS, CDR2 YDEGEE. The CDR3 DNA follows: TGTGCCAGCAGCCCGAATTGGGGCAGGGGGACCGGGGAGCTGTTTTTT. Its translation: CASSPNWGRGTGELFF.

The chain recombines TRBV12-3 or TRBV12-4 with TRBJ2-7, with no clear D. The CDR3 length is 14 residues. Between the trimmed V and J ends, which lost 1 base and 0 bases, there was a span of 7 bases. CDR3: CASSLGQASYEQYF. Written as DNA, the CDR3 is TGTGCCAGCAGTTTAGGGCAGGCCTCCTACGAGCAGTACTTC.

The rearrangement links TRBV20-1 to TRBJ2-7; no clear D. This CDR3 contains 15 residues. CDR1 and CDR2 from the germline V gene are DFQATT and SNEGSKA (reference sequence). Trimming removed 3 bases at V and 0 bases at J, with 15 bases between. The CDR3 sequence is CSASPGLFSSYEQYF. In DNA, the CDR3 is TGCAGTGCTAGCCCCGGCCTTTTCAGCTCCTACGAGCAGTACTTC.

J is TRBJ1-1 and V is TRBV11-2; 12 bases match TRBD1. Germline V lookup: CDR1 SGHAT, CDR2 FQNNGV. The CDR3 loop spans 19 amino acids. V lost 2 bases to trimming and J lost 1 base; unmatched junction nucleotides: 11. CDR3 loop: CASSLIAGTGGFRNTEAFF. CDR3 in DNA: TGTGCCAGCAGCTTAATCGCCGGGACAGGGGGCTTTCGGAACACTGAAGCTTTCTTT.

The chain recombines TRBV2 with TRBJ2-6; D call uncertain. The germline V gene has CDR1 SNHLY and CDR2 FYNNEI. The V gene lost 4 bases and the J gene lost 5 bases, with 12 bases spanning the gap. The CDR3 contains 15 residues. The CDR3 is CASSGGSVRANVLTF. Written as DNA, the CDR3 is TGTGCCAGCAGTGGGGGTTCGGTGAGGGCCAACGTCCTGACTTTC.

The table lists this clonotype with a few counts. This chain links TRBV5-5 with TRBJ2-7; 7 positions match TRBD1. V lost 2 bases to trimming and J lost 3 bases; unmatched junction nucleotides: 5. This CDR3 spans 14 amino acids. The V gene's germline CDR1 is SGHKS and CDR2 YYEKEE (reference sequence). The CDR3 sequence is CASSFIGGGYEQYF. The CDR3 region has the DNA TGTGCCAGCAGCTTCATAGGGGGCGGCTACGAGCAGTACTTC. Drawing the rest from reference TRBV5-5 and TRBJ2-7, the complete variable domain is DAGVTQSPTHLIKTRGQQVTLRCSPISGHKSVSWYQQVLGQGPQFIFQYYEKEERGRGNFPDRFSARQFPNYSSELNVNALLLGDSALYLCASSFIGGGYEQYFGPGTRLTVT.

The chain carries TRBV7-9 and TRBJ2-7; a weak D match, TRBD1 (6 bases). This CDR3 is 13 amino acids long. CDR1 is SEHNR, CDR2 FQNEAQ, per germline (reference sequence). V was clipped by 2 bases and J by 3 bases, with 8 bases between them. The CDR3 loop is CASSLQGNYEQYF. The CDR3 region has the DNA TGTGCCAGCAGCTTACAGGGGAACTACGAGCAGTACTTC. Supplemented by reference TRBV7-9 and TRBJ2-7, the full variable domain reads DTGVSQNPRHKITKRGQNVTFRCDPISEHNRLYWYRQTLGQGPEFLTYFQNEAQLEKSRLLSDRFSAERPKGSFSTLEIQRTEQGDSAMYLCASSLQGNYEQYFGPGTRLTVT.

This clonotype has more than one count but fewer than ten. The chain recombines TRBV9 with TRBJ1-6; D possibly corresponds to TRBD1 (5 bases). The CDR3 contains 18 residues. The V end lost 0 bases, the J end lost 2 bases, and 15 bases lay between the germline ends. Germline V gene lookup returns CDR1 SGDLS and CDR2 YYNGEE. CDR3 protein: CASSVGIPSDTYNSPLHF. The CDR3 nucleotides read TGTGCCAGCAGCGTAGGGATACCTTCGGACACCTATAATTCACCCCTCCACTTT.

The rearrangement joins TRBV24-1 to TRBJ2-1, with TRBD1 matching 7 bases. The J segment lost 6 bases and the V segment lost 5 bases, leaving 9 bases of the junction unmatched. CDR1 is KGHDR, CDR2 SFDVKD, per germline. CDR3 length: 15 amino acids. The CDR3 DNA reads TGTGCCACCAGTGGAGGGACAGCCCCGGGCAATGAGCAGTTCTTC. Encoded protein: CATSGGTAPGNEQFF.

The chain employs TRBV10-3 and TRBJ2-3, with 13 nucleotides matching TRBD2. J gave up 4 bases and V 2 bases, and 3 bases lay outside the gene matches. The length of the CDR3 is 16 residues. CDR1 is ENHRY, CDR2 SYGVKD, per germline. This chain's CDR3 is CAISEGLAGDADTQYF. Here the CDR3 DNA reads TGTGCCATCAGTGAGGGACTAGCGGGAGACGCAGATACGCAGTATTTT.

The rearrangement uses TRBV19 and TRBJ2-2; a possible D gene is TRBD1 (5 bases). In germline, CDR1 is LNHDA, CDR2 SQIVND (reference sequence). The V gene lost 5 bases and the J gene lost 7 bases, with 17 bases spanning the gap. This CDR3 contains 15 residues. The CDR3 nucleotides are TGTGCCAGTAGTCATCTCCAGGGTTCTGGCGGGGAGCTGTTTTTT. Protein product: CASSHLQGSGGELFF.

J is TRBJ1-3 and V is TRBV3-1, with D uncertain. The V gene lost 3 bases and the J gene lost 0 bases, with 6 bases spanning the gap. Per germline, CDR1 LGHDT and CDR2 YNNKEL (reference sequence). This CDR3 has 14 amino acids. CDR3 nucleotides: TGTGCCAGCAGCCAGGGTGGCTCTGGAAACACCATATATTTT. This encodes CASSQGGSGNTIYF.

This clonotype showed up just a few times. The rearrangement joins TRBV29-1 to TRBJ2-3; D is unresolved. V shed 7 bases and J shed 1 base, with 9 bases lying between them. The germline V gene encodes CDR1 SQVTM and CDR2 ANQGSEA. The CDR3 totals 12 residues. Here the CDR3 reads CSALWGTDTQYF. CDR3 nucleotides: TGCAGCGCCCTCTGGGGCACAGATACGCAGTATTTT.

In its sample, this clonotype was seen a few times. The genes are TRBV2 and TRBJ2-7; possibly TRBD2 for D (5 bases). The CDR3 sequence is 14 residues long. V dropped 8 bases and J dropped 0 bases, with 14 bases sitting between them. Germline V gene lookup returns CDR1 SNHLY and CDR2 FYNNEI. CDR3 coding DNA: TGTGCCAGCTTACGTAGCGTCTCCTCCTACGAGCAGTACTTC. It translates to CASLRSVSSYEQYF. Combining the CDR3 with reference TRBV2 and TRBJ2-7 gives the whole variable domain EPEVTQTPSHQVTQMGQEVILRCVPISNHLYFYWYRQILGQKVEFLVSFYNNEISEKSEIFDDQFSVERPDGSNFTLKIRSTKLEDSAMYFCASLRSVSSYEQYFGPGTRLTVT.

The chain employs TRBV7-9 and TRBJ2-6; weak D call: TRBD2 (6 bases). Between the trimmed V and J ends, which lost 3 bases and 4 bases, there was a span of 13 bases. The CDR3 spans 16 residues. Per the germline V gene, CDR1 is SEHNR and CDR2 is FQNEAQ (reference sequence). CDR3 coding DNA: TGTGCCAGCAGCTTGCGGGGTGTGGCCGGGGCCAACGTCCTGACTTTC. Residues: CASSLRGVAGANVLTF. Looking up the rest from reference TRBV7-9 and TRBJ2-6 gives the full variable domain: DTGVSQNPRHKITKRGQNVTFRCDPISEHNRLYWYRQTLGQGPEFLTYFQNEAQLEKSRLLSDRFSAERPKGSFSTLEIQRTEQGDSAMYLCASSLRGVAGANVLTFGAGSRLTVL.

The chain uses TRBV6-1 and TRBJ1-5, with a possible D match to TRBD1 (6 bases). CDR1 is MNHNS and CDR2 is SASEGT in the germline V gene. V dropped 5 bases and J dropped 3 bases, with 17 bases sitting between them. This CDR3 is built from 16 residues. The CDR3 is CASSRSGVRNNQPQHF. The CDR3, as DNA: TGTGCCAGCAGTAGATCAGGGGTAAGGAACAATCAGCCCCAGCATTTT.

The CDR3 loop reads CASSELSQMTDTQYF. In nucleotides, the CDR3 is TGTGCCAGCAGTGAATTGTCCCAGATGACAGATACGCAGTATTTT. This sequence joins TRBV25-1 and TRBJ2-3; D remains unclear. Germline V gives CDR1 MGHDK, CDR2 SYGVNS. Trimming pared 1 base from V and 3 bases from J, leaving 11 bases between. The CDR3 has 15 amino acids.